This entry lists 12 T cell receptor beta chains sequenced from one sample in a study of neurological immune-mediated disorders. TCRdb independently ran MiXCR on the 5' RACE reads; one entry per CDR3 protein. This table holds around 50,000 distinct CDR3 sequences, approximately 16% found once. Material: PBMCs. All receptors come from a man in his 60s in good health.

This clonotype was counted ten times or more. This sequence joins TRBV5-1 and TRBJ2-2, with TRBD2 matching over 8 bases. The germline V gene encodes CDR1 SGHRS and CDR2 YFSETQ. The junction had 10 bases not matched to a gene; V was cut back by 5 bases and J by 4 bases. The CDR3 consists of 16 residues. CDR3 sequence reads: CASRAQAGGVTGELFF. CDR3 DNA sequence: TGCGCCAGCAGGGCCCAGGCGGGAGGAGTCACCGGGGAGCTGTTTTTT. The entire variable domain, with the rest obtained from reference TRBV5-1 and TRBJ2-2, is as follows: KAGVTQTPRYLIKTRGQQVTLSCSPISGHRSVSWYQQTPGQGLQFLFEYFSETQRNKGNFPGRFSGRQFSNSRSEMNVSTLELGDSALYLCASRAQAGGVTGELFFGEGSRLTVL.

At least ten counts were recorded for this clonotype. The rearrangement links TRBV20-1 to TRBJ1-6; TRBD1 matches 9 bases. Trimming cost V 3 bases and J 10 bases; bases outside gene matches: 4. This CDR3 has 13 amino acids. Germline CDR1 DFQATT, CDR2 SNEGSKA (reference sequence). The CDR3 nucleotides are TGCAGTGCTAGGCGGGACAGGGACTCACCCCTCCACTTT. Amino acids: CSARRDRDSPLHF.

This clonotype was seen ten or more times. In nucleotides, the CDR3 is TGTGCCAGCAGCCTACAGGAGGTTTCGTTGCTGTTTTTT. It codes for CASSLQEVSLLFF. The chain is built from TRBV7-9 and TRBJ1-4; D might be TRBD1 (5 bases). The CDR3 has 13 residues. Trimming shortened V by 5 bases and J by 14 bases, and 18 bases separated the two germline ends. CDR1 and CDR2 from the germline V gene are SEHNR and FQNEAQ (reference sequence).

This clonotype was found many times. The chain has TRBV5-1 and TRBJ2-1; D may be TRBD2 (6 bases). The length of the CDR3 is 14 residues. V lost 3 bases and J 7 bases, leaving 14 bases between the germline ends. Germline V gene sequence: CDR1 SGHRS, CDR2 YFSETQ. The chain's CDR3 is CASSWGDSRNEQFF. CDR3 bases: TGCGCCAGCAGCTGGGGGGACTCGAGGAATGAGCAGTTCTTC.

This clonotype was picked up many times. The chain couples TRBV7-7 to TRBJ2-2; weak D call: TRBD2 (5 bases). Trimming removed 1 base from V and 0 bases from J, with 6 bases in between. The CDR3 extends over 15 amino acids. The germline CDR1 and CDR2 sequences are SSHAT and FNYEAQ (reference sequence). CDR3 DNA sequence: TGTGCCAGCAGCTTAGACGGGGCGAACACCGGGGAGCTGTTTTTT. Protein: CASSLDGANTGELFF.

In its sample, this clonotype was seen many times. The V call is TRBV20-1, the J call TRBJ1-4; the D gene is possibly TRBD1 (6 bases). Germline lookup yields CDR1 DFQATT and CDR2 SNEGSKA (reference sequence). Trimming left V 6 bases short and J 4 bases short, with 15 bases between. The CDR3 sequence is 14 residues long. Here the CDR3 DNA reads TGCAGTGCGAGGGGCGGACAGAATAATGAAAAACTGTTTTTT. This codes for CSARGGQNNEKLFF.

This clonotype has a count of ten or more. The V call is TRBV4-3, the J call TRBJ2-7; 10 bases match TRBD1. This CDR3 contains 15 residues. J was trimmed by 4 bases and V by 0 bases; bases with no gene match: 3. Per the germline V gene, CDR1 is LGHNA and CDR2 is YSLEER. The CDR3 protein is CASSQDRDRGYEQYF. As DNA, the CDR3 is TGCGCCAGCAGCCAAGACCGGGACAGGGGATACGAGCAGTACTTC.

The chain couples TRBV20-1 to TRBJ1-1; D is unresolved. V was pared by 7 bases and J by 5 bases, with 11 bases between. The CDR3 has 11 amino acids. The germline CDR1 and CDR2 sequences are DFQATT and SNEGSKA (reference sequence). The chain's CDR3 is CSDSQRTEAFF. Written as DNA, the CDR3 is TGCAGTGATAGCCAGCGGACTGAAGCTTTCTTT.

As to this clonotype: Since the CDR3 does not end with the conserved phenylalanine or tryptophan, this likely comes from a read error. The chain carries TRBV7-3 and TRBJ2-7, with 8 bases fitting TRBD1. This CDR3 contains 17 residues. Germline-derived CDR1 and CDR2 are SGHTA and FQGTGA. J was trimmed by 1 base and V by 5 bases; bases with no gene match: 13. The CDR3 sequence is CASSRDPTGVGSYEQYL. The CDR3 bases are TGTGCCAGCAGCCGAGACCCGACAGGGGTCGGATCCTACGAGCAGTACTTA.

Comment on this clonotype: It may be a read error: a sequence one base away is much more abundant. CDR3: CASSPTGYIGELFF. Written as DNA, the CDR3 is TGTGCCAGCAGTCCTACAGGGTACATCGGGGAGCTGTTTTTT. This rearrangement joins TRBV6-2 or TRBV6-3 to TRBJ2-2; D is possibly TRBD1 (6 bases). V lost 5 bases to trimming and J lost 7 bases, with 14 bases between them. CDR1 and CDR2 (germline): MNHEY, SVGEGT. The CDR3 is 14 residues long.

The CDR3: CSASRGGVGQPQHF. As DNA, the CDR3 is TGCAGTGCTAGTAGGGGAGGGGTAGGTCAGCCCCAGCATTTT. This sequence joins TRBV20-1 and TRBJ1-5; perhaps TRBD1 as D (5 bases). Germline-derived CDR1 and CDR2 are DFQATT and SNEGSKA (reference sequence). The CDR3 loop spans 14 amino acids. The ends were cut back, 3 bases at V and 6 bases at J, with 15 bases in the middle.

This clonotype was picked up many times. The chain employs TRBV20-1 and TRBJ2-1; maybe TRBD2 (6 bases). Per germline, CDR1 DFQATT and CDR2 SNEGSKA (reference sequence). The V and J ends lost 5 bases and 3 bases respectively, with 23 bases between them. The CDR3 runs 17 residues. CDR3 DNA sequence: TGCAGTGCTGGTTCCATATCGGCTAGCGAGATCTACAATGAGCAGTTCTTC. Translated, it gives CSAGSISASEIYNEQFF.